This paragraph covers one T cell receptor beta chain sequence. TCRdb's table, derived via immunoSEQ multiplex PCR, lists solely in-frame clones and lacks some. The data show hundreds of thousands of clones, around 82% seen once. These data originate in a study of blood T cell repertoires in COVID-19. Study as a whole: Nucleic acid was either cDNA or gDNA, and it came from T cells, B-cell-depleted T cells, or PBMCs.

Germline trimming cut 8 bases from V and 4 bases from J; bases unmatched to any gene: 6. The CDR3 loop spans 14 amino acids. Germline V gives CDR1 MNHEY, CDR2 SMNVEV (reference sequence). The TCR sequence derives from a human donor in a cohort sampled during active COVID-19. The genes are TRBV27 and TRBJ1-2; TRBD1 agrees at 11 bases. The sequenced sample was peripheral blood. CDR3 nucleotide sequence: TGTGCCAGCGGGGACAGGGGGGCAACCTATGGCTACACCTTC. Protein sequence: CASGDRGATYGYTF.